The rows below give T cell receptor beta chains drawn from one sample of a study of cytomegalovirus exposure and HLA in healthy donors. The method was immunoSEQ multiplex PCR; TCRdb's version includes in-frame clones alone and lacks a portion of them. Of 85,000 to 120,000 clones in the sample, roughly four fifths were seen once. Sequencing was performed on PBMCs. The receptors were sampled from a man aged 45-60 years in good health and CMV-seronegative. The conserved cysteine and the conserved F or W are not part of the CDR3 here. Fields, in order: CDR3 length, V gene, J gene, CDR3 protein.

14	TRBV7-6	TRBJ2-2	ASSFTLAGRTGELF
14	TRBV7-6	TRBJ2-3	ASSLAGAGSADTQY
11	TRBV30	-	AWTSGGEYEQY
9	TRBV6-1	TRBJ1-2	ASSEYEGYT
11	TRBV7-9	TRBJ1-2	ASSLDRLGGYT
11	TRBV30	TRBJ1-2	AWSGQGFYGYT
13	TRBV4-2	TRBJ1-4	ASSQDGGNNEKLF
8	TRBV20-1	TRBJ1-2	SASGYGYT
11	TRBV19	TRBJ1-1	ASSQGRDTEAF
12	TRBV27	TRBJ1-4	ASRSTGGNEKLF
12	TRBV6-1	-	ASSEVGDSYEQY
12	TRBV6-1	TRBJ1-1	ASSWDRWNTEAF
13	TRBV6-5	TRBJ2-4	ASSYGREAKNIQY
13	TRBV5-8	TRBJ1-2	ASIPMTGGIRGYT
14	TRBV6-1	TRBJ1-5	ASSEFRTGPNQPQH
11	TRBV18	TRBJ2-7	ASSPPSPYEQY
12	TRBV7-9	TRBJ2-3	ASSLTGETDTQY
11	TRBV27	TRBJ1-5	ASSLERYQPQH
13	TRBV19	TRBJ2-3	ASSPPGTSGDTQY
11	TRBV5-1	TRBJ2-3	ASSLGASDTQY
14	TRBV19	TRBJ1-1	ASSSHQQGLNTEAF
14	TRBV5-1	TRBJ2-2	ASSFADSANTGELF
12	TRBV6-1	TRBJ2-3	ASGGQGVQDTQY
11	TRBV27	TRBJ1-2	ASSLIQGYGYT
12	TRBV29-1	TRBJ1-5	SVGTGWRNQPQH
12	TRBV7-2	TRBJ1-1	ASSLATGGGEAF
14	TRBV4-2	TRBJ1-4	ASSQGEFGTLGKLF
13	TRBV11-3	TRBJ2-1	ASSLVAGANNEQF
14	TRBV6-6	TRBJ1-5	ASSPPTGYRNQPQH
12	TRBV29-1	TRBJ2-1	SGGRGGLYNEQF
16	TRBV7-3	TRBJ2-3	ASSPGTSGGRGTDTQY
13	TRBV27	TRBJ1-1	ASSSLGTGLPTAF
13	TRBV7-2	TRBJ1-5	ASSPGGLSNQPQH
12	TRBV4-1	TRBJ2-5	ASSRGELEETQY
13	TRBV10-3	TRBJ2-1	AISETSGGVGEQF
11	TRBV10-3	TRBJ2-1	AIRQGILDEQF
13	TRBV19	TRBJ2-2	ASSTGQGVTGELF
12	TRBV5-8	TRBJ1-5	ASSPLQGNQPQH